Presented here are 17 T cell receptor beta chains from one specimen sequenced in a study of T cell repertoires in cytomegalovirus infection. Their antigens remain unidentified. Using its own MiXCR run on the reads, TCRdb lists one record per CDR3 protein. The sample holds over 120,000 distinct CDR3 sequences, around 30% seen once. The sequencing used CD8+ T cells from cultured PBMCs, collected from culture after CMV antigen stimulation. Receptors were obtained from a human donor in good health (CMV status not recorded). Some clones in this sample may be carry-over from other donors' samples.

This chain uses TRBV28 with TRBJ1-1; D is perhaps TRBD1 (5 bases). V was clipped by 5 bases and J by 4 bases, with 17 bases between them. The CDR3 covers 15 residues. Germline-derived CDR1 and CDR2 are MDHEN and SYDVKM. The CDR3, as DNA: TGTGCCAGCAGTCCCCAGGGAAGTCGTACCACTGAAGCTTTCTTT. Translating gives CASSPQGSRTTEAFF.

CDR3 in amino acids: CASSYGASYEQYF. The CDR3 DNA follows: TGTGCCAGCAGTTACGGGGCCTCCTACGAGCAGTACTTC. The chain joins TRBV6-1 to TRBJ2-7; the D gene could be TRBD1 or TRBD2 (5 bases each). The CDR3 contains 13 residues. The germline gives CDR1 MNHNS, CDR2 SASEGT. V shed 5 bases and J shed 0 bases, with 8 bases lying between them.

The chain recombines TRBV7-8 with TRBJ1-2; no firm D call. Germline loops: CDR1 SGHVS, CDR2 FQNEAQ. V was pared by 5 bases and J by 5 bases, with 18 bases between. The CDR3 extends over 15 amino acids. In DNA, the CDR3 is TGTGCCAGCAGCGCAACGGGCGCCCTGGAGTATGGCTACACCTTC. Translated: CASSATGALEYGYTF.

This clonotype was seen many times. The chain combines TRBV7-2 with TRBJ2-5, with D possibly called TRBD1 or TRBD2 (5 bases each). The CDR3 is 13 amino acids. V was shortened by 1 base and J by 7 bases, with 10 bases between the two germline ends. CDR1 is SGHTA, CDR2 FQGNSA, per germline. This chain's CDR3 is CASSLDPGGTQYF. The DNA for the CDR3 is TGTGCCAGCAGCTTAGACCCTGGGGGGACCCAGTACTTC.

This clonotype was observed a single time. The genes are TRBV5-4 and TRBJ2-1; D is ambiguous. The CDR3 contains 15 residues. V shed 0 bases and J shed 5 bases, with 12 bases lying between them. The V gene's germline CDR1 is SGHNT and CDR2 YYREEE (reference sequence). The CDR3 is CASSLGWTENNEQFF. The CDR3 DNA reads TGTGCCAGCAGCTTGGGCTGGACCGAAAACAATGAGCAGTTCTTC.

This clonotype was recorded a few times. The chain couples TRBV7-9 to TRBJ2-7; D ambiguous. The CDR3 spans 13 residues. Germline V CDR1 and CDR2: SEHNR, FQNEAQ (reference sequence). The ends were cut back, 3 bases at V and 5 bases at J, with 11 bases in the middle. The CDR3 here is CASSFGQYDEQYF. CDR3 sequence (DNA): TGTGCCAGCAGCTTTGGGCAGTACGACGAGCAGTACTTC.

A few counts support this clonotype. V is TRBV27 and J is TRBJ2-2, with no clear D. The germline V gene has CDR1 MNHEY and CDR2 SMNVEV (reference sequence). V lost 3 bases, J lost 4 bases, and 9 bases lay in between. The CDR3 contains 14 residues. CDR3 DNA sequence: TGTGCCAGCAGTTTTGAGATAGCCACCGGGGAGCTGTTTTTT. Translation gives CASSFEIATGELFF.

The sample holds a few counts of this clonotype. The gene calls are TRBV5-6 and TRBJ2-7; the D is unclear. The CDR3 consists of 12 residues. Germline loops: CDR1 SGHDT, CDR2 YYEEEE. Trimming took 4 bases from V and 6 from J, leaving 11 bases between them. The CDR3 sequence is CASSLSVGEQYF. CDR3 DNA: TGTGCCAGCAGCCTCTCGGTCGGCGAGCAGTACTTC.

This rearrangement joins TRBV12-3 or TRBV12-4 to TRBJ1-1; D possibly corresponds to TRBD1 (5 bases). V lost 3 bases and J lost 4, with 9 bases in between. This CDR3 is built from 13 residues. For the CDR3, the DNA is TGTGCCAGCAGTTTGGGACCTACCACTGAAGCTTTCTTT. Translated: CASSLGPTTEAFF.

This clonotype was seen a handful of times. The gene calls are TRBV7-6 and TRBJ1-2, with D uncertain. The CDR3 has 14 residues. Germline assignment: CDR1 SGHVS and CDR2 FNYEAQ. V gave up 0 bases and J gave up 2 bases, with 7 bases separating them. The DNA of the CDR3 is TGTGCCAGCAGCTTAGCAACGCCAAACTATGGCTACACCTTC. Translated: CASSLATPNYGYTF.

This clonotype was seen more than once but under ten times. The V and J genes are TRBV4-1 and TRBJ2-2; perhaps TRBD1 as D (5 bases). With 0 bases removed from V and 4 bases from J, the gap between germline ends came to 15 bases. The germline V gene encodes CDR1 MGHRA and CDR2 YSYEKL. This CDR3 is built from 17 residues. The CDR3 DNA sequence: TGCGCCAGCAGCCAAGATTCCAAGGGGCGGCGCACCGGGGAGCTGTTTTTT. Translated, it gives CASSQDSKGRRTGELFF.

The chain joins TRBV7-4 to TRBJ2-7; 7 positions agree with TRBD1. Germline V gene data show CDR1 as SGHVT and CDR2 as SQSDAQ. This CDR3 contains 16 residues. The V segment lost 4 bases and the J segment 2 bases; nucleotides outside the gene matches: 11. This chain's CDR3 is CASSSLQGPTPYEQYF. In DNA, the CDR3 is TGTGCCAGCAGCTCATTACAGGGGCCTACCCCCTACGAGCAGTACTTC.

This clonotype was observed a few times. The CDR3 region has the DNA TGTGCCAGCAGGATTAGCGGAGGGGGAGATACGCAGTATTTT. This sequence encodes CASRISGGGDTQYF. The chain uses TRBV12-3 or TRBV12-4 and TRBJ2-3, with D perhaps assigned TRBD1 or TRBD2 (6 bases each). V was shortened by 6 bases and J by 5 bases, with 15 bases between the two germline ends. The CDR3 has 14 residues.

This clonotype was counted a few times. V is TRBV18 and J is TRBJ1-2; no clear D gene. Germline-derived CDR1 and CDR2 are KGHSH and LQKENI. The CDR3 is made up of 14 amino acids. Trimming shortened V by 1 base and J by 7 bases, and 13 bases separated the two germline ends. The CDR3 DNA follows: TGTGCCAGCTCACCACTCGGGTTGGATCCTGGCTACACCTTC. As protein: CASSPLGLDPGYTF. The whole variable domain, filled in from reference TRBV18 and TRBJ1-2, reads NAGVMQNPRHLVRRRGQEARLRCSPMKGHSHVYWYRQLPEEGLKFMVYLQKENIIDESGMPKERFSAEFPKEGPSILRIQQVVRGDSAAYFCASSPLGLDPGYTFGSGTRLTVV.

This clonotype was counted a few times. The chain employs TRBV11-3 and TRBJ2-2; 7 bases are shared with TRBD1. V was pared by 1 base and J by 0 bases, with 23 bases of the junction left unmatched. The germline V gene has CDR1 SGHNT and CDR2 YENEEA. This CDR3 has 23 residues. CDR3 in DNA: TGTGCCAGCAGCTTAGGATTCCGTTTCCGGGACAGCGAGCTCCTAGCGAACACCGGGGAGCTGTTTTTT. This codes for CASSLGFRFRDSELLANTGELFF.

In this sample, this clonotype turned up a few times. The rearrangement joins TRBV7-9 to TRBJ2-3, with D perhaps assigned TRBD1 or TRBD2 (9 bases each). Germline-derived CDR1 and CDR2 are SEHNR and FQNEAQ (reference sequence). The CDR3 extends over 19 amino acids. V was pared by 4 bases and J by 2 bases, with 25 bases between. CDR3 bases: TGTGCCAGCAGCTCAACCGGGACAGGGAGACTAGCGGACACAGATACGCAGTATTTT. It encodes CASSSTGTGRLADTDTQYF.

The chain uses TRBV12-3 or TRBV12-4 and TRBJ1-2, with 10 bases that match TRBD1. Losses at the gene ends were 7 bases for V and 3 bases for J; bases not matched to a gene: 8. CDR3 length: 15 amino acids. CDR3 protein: CASTPDRGKDYGYTF. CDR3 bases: TGTGCCAGCACCCCGGACAGGGGGAAGGACTATGGCTACACCTTC.